The 21 T cell receptor beta chains given below trace back to one sample, sequenced in a study of blood T cells in healthy people across ages. For the second PCR, which ran for about 6 to 12 cycles, a sample-barcoded 5' primer and a J-beta primer mix were used. Via MiXCR, TCRdb re-called the 5' RACE reads, giving one row per CDR3 protein. Of hundreds of thousands of distinct CDR3 sequences in the sample, around 45% are singletons; the top ten hold about a third. Sequenced material: blood. These receptors all come from a woman between 55 and 75 years old in good health.

The chain carries TRBV6-5 and TRBJ2-5, with D perhaps TRBD2 (6 bases). V lost 6 bases and J 9 bases, leaving 17 bases between the germline ends. Germline assignment: CDR1 MNHEY and CDR2 SVGAGI. This CDR3 contains 13 residues. The CDR3 is CASSRGPGEAQYF. The DNA for the CDR3 is TGTGCCAGCAGCCGAGGCCCTGGGGAGGCCCAGTACTTC.

This clonotype was observed a handful of times. The chain recombines TRBV18 with TRBJ1-2, with a weak D call TRBD1 (6 bases). Germline CDR1 and CDR2: KGHSH and LQKENI. Trimming removed 0 bases from V and 0 bases from J, with 11 bases in between. This CDR3 contains 16 residues. The CDR3 is CASSPPGTPTNYGYTF. For the CDR3, the DNA is TGTGCCAGCTCACCACCGGGGACACCCACTAACTATGGCTACACCTTC.

The chain is built from TRBV20-1 and TRBJ2-3, with a tentative D call TRBD1 (6 bases). Per the germline V gene, CDR1 is DFQATT and CDR2 is SNEGSKA (reference sequence). The CDR3 extends over 13 amino acids. Trimming removed 6 bases at V and 1 base at J, with 11 bases between. The CDR3: CSARTEGTDTQYF. The CDR3 DNA sequence: TGCAGTGCCCGGACAGAGGGCACAGATACGCAGTATTTT.

About this clonotype itself: Relative to the germline gene, one junction end is altered; a read error may explain this. This chain joins TRBV5-1 and TRBJ2-5; D not certain. Germline V gene data show CDR1 as SGHRS and CDR2 as YFSETQ. The CDR3 spans 11 residues. The CDR3 coding sequence is TGCGCCAGCAGCTTAGAAGAGACCCGGTACTTC. Its translation is CASSLEETRYF.

Notes on this clonotype: A junction end diverges from the germline sequence, so it may reflect a read error. This chain connects TRBV20-1 to TRBJ2-1, with TRBD2 identical over 8 bases. The germline V gene has CDR1 DFQATT and CDR2 SNEGSKA (reference sequence). The CDR3 has 13 amino acids. The CDR3 DNA reads TGCAGTGCTGGAGAGCCGGGAGGGCACAAGCAGTTCTTC. It codes for CSAGEPGGHKQFF.

This rearrangement joins TRBV7-2 to TRBJ1-1; tentatively, D is TRBD1 (5 bases). CDR1 SGHTA and CDR2 FQGNSA come from the germline V gene. The V and J ends lost 3 bases and 8 bases respectively, with 13 bases between them. This CDR3 region has 13 residues. The CDR3 is CASSLGTAKEAFF. CDR3 nucleotides: TGTGCCAGCAGCTTGGGGACGGCAAAGGAAGCTTTCTTT. The full variable domain, rest sourced from reference TRBV7-2 and TRBJ1-1, is GAGVSQSPSNKVTEKGKDVELRCDPISGHTALYWYRQSLGQGLEFLIYFQGNSAPDKSGLPSDRFSAERTGGSVSTLTIQRTQQEDSAVYLCASSLGTAKEAFFGQGTRLTVV.

In nucleotides, the CDR3 is TGTGCCATCAGTGGGACTAGCGACACTGAGGGTACGCAGTATTTT. Amino acids: CAISGTSDTEGTQYF. The chain is built from TRBV10-3 and TRBJ2-3; 9 bases agree with TRBD2. CDR1 and CDR2 from the germline V gene are ENHRY and SYGVKD. V was pared by 4 bases and J by 8 bases, with 10 bases of the junction left unmatched. The CDR3 sequence is 15 residues long.

The chain combines TRBV6-6 with TRBJ2-5, with D unclear. Matching the DNA end better, TRBJ2-7 makes the J call doubtful. This CDR3 comprises 12 residues. The V gene's germline CDR1 is MNHNY and CDR2 SVGAGI (reference sequence). In DNA, the CDR3 is TGTGCCAGCAGCATTACCCGGCGCGAGCAGTACTTC. As protein: CASSITRREQYF.

Comment on this clonotype: The junction does not match germline at one end; this may be a read error. J is TRBJ2-1 and V is TRBV7-8; weak D call: TRBD2 (6 bases). The CDR3 is made up of 15 amino acids. Germline CDR1 reads SGHVS; CDR2 reads FQNEAQ. In DNA, the CDR3 is TGTGCCGGCAGCTTAGTGGGAGGCTCCTACAATGAGCAGTTCTTC. Translation gives CAGSLVGGSYNEQFF.

V usage is TRBV28 and J usage is TRBJ1-1; D not resolved. CDR1 is MDHEN, CDR2 SYDVKM, per germline. The CDR3 is 14 residues long. Between the trimmed V and J ends, which lost 3 bases and 11 bases, there was a span of 19 bases. CDR3 DNA: TGTGCCAGCAGTTTGGGGATGGACCGCTCTGGGGCTTTCTTT. Its translation: CASSLGMDRSGAFF.

V gene TRBV4-3 combines with J gene TRBJ2-1; unclear D gene. The CDR3 extends over 14 amino acids. Trimming removed 0 bases at V and 8 bases at J, with 11 bases between. The germline V gene encodes CDR1 LGHNA and CDR2 YSLEER. CDR3 nucleotide sequence: TGCGCCAGCAGCCAAGATCTGAAAAGGGATGAGCAGTTCTTC. Translated: CASSQDLKRDEQFF.

In this sample, this clonotype turned up a few times. The genes are TRBV20-1 and TRBJ2-3; weak D call: TRBD2 (5 bases). This CDR3 is 13 amino acids long. Between the trimmed V and J ends, which lost 6 bases and 1 base, there was a span of 11 bases. The germline V gene has CDR1 DFQATT and CDR2 SNEGSKA (reference sequence). DNA of the CDR3: TGCAGTGCCCGAGGGTCTGGCACAGATACGCAGTATTTT. It is translated as CSARGSGTDTQYF.

The chain couples TRBV20-1 to TRBJ1-2; possibly TRBD1 for D (5 bases). CDR3 length: 14 residues. CDR1 DFQATT and CDR2 SNEGSKA come from the germline V gene (reference sequence). The V gene lost 5 bases and the J gene lost 2 bases, with 15 bases spanning the gap. CDR3 DNA sequence: TGCAGTGCTCGTCCTCGGGGACTAAACTATGGCTACACCTTC. Protein product: CSARPRGLNYGYTF.

In DNA form, the CDR3 reads TGTGCCAGCAGCTTGGTGACAGGGGGTTTAGCCAAAAACATTCAGTACTTC. As protein: CASSLVTGGLAKNIQYF. V usage is TRBV7-3 and J usage is TRBJ2-4; TRBD1 matches at 9 bases. Germline V gives CDR1 SGHTA, CDR2 FQGTGA. After removal of 3 bases from V and 0 bases from J, the junction contained 6 bases not matched to a gene. The CDR3 loop spans 17 amino acids.

This clonotype was observed a few times. The chain recombines TRBV27 with TRBJ2-7, with 11 bases that match TRBD2. Germline V CDR1 and CDR2: MNHEY, SMNVEV (reference sequence). V shed 0 bases and J 3 bases; nucleotides not matched to a gene: 4. The CDR3 totals 16 residues. CDR3 in DNA: TGTGCCAGCAGTTTATCGCCCGGGACTAGCGGCTACGAGCAGTACTTC. Translated: CASSLSPGTSGYEQYF.

CDR3 nucleotide sequence: TGTGCCAGCTCAAGTGTGGGGACAGGGGTCATTGGCTACACCTTC. It specifies CASSSVGTGVIGYTF. V is TRBV18 and J is TRBJ1-2, with TRBD1 identical over 10 bases. The CDR3 sequence is 15 residues long. With V trimmed by 5 bases and J by 7 bases, 10 bases remained unmatched. CDR1 is KGHSH and CDR2 is LQKENI in the germline V gene.

This chain uses TRBV9 with TRBJ1-4; D is unclear. The germline gives CDR1 SGDLS, CDR2 YYNGEE. Trimming removed 2 bases from V and 4 bases from J, with 12 bases in between. This CDR3 region has 15 residues. As DNA, the CDR3 is TGTGCCAGCAGCGTCGTGACAAGCGATAATGAAAAACTGTTTTTT. Translated: CASSVVTSDNEKLFF.

The V gene is TRBV16, the J gene TRBJ1-2; 7 nucleotides line up with TRBD1. V was pared by 4 bases and J by 5 bases, with 16 bases of the junction left unmatched. From germline, CDR1 is KGHSY and CDR2 FQNENV. This CDR3 spans 17 amino acids. Written as DNA, the CDR3 is TGTGCCAGCAGCCCCCCGGCCATTGGGCAGGGGGGGTATGGCTACACCTTC. Its protein product is CASSPPAIGQGGYGYTF.

This chain uses TRBV6-1 with TRBJ2-1, with D perhaps TRBD1 or TRBD2 (5 bases each). Trimming removed 11 bases at V and 8 bases at J, with 19 bases between. Germline V gives CDR1 MNHNS, CDR2 SASEGT. The length of the CDR3 is 13 residues. This chain's CDR3 is CASGTQGWHEQFF. As DNA, the CDR3 is TGTGCCTCCGGGACGCAGGGTTGGCATGAGCAGTTCTTC.

The V call is TRBV29-1, the J call TRBJ2-5; no firm D call. Looked up from germline, CDR1 is SQVTM and CDR2 is ANQGSEA. The CDR3 contains 13 residues. Trimming pared 4 bases from V and 11 bases from J, leaving 20 bases between. CDR3 DNA: TGCAGCGTTGCTAGGGCATCCTACAATGAGCAGTACTTC. Translating it yields CSVARASYNEQYF.

The chain couples TRBV20-1 to TRBJ1-5; 10 nucleotides agree with TRBD1. This CDR3 is 15 amino acids long. CDR1 DFQATT and CDR2 SNEGSKA come from the germline V gene (reference sequence). Unmatched junction bases numbered 8, after V lost 5 bases and J lost 4 bases. CDR3 loop: CSAVTGTGVNQPQHF. CDR3 coding DNA: TGCAGTGCTGTTACCGGGACAGGGGTAAATCAGCCCCAGCATTTT.